This T cell receptor (beta chain) originates from a study of CD8 T cells in Susac syndrome. Study-wide results and caveats: It was acknowledged in the study that the number of individuals who were included in its TCR sequencing and HLA analysis was relatively small.

Germline CDR1 SEHNR, CDR2 FQNEAQ (reference sequence). The CDR3 extends over 14 amino acids. The germline V and J ends were trimmed by 5 bases and 2 bases, with 10 bases remaining between them. TCR beta from blood CD8+ and CD4+ T cells was sequenced. Random-hexamer reverse transcription was applied to roughly 0.5 to 1 ug RNA. Across 54 Vbeta and 13 Jbeta, TCR beta CDR3 was amplified with immunoSEQ multiplex PCR. TCRdb reprocessed the immunoSEQ multiplex PCR reads via MiXCR and lists one record per CDR3 protein. Here the sample spans 120,000 to 150,000 distinct CDR3 sequences, around 95% being singletons. For this clonotype: Its antigen is not known.

V usage is TRBV7-9 and J usage is TRBJ1-5; no definite D call. The origin of this receptor is a human donor with multiple sclerosis. The specimen was CD4+ T cells from PBMCs. CDR3 coding DNA: TGTGCCAGCAGCAAATTGAACGGCAATCAGCCCCAGCATTTT. Its protein product is CASSKLNGNQPQHF.